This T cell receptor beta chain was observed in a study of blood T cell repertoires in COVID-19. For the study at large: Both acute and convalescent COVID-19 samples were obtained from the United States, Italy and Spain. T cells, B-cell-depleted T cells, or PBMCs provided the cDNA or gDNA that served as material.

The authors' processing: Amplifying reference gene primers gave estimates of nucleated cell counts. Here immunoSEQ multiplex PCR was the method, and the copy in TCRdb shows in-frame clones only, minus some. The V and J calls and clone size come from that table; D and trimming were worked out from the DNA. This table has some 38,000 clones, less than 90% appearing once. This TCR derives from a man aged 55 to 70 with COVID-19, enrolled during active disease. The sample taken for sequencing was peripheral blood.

The CDR3 nucleotides read TGCAGTGCTGGCCCCTACGAGCAGTACTTC. Amino acid sequence: CSAGPYEQYF. This chain links TRBV20-1 with TRBJ2-7; D remains unclear. The CDR3 is made up of 10 amino acids. V lost 5 bases and J lost 2, with 4 bases in between. Germline values: CDR1 DFQATT, CDR2 SNEGSKA (reference sequence).